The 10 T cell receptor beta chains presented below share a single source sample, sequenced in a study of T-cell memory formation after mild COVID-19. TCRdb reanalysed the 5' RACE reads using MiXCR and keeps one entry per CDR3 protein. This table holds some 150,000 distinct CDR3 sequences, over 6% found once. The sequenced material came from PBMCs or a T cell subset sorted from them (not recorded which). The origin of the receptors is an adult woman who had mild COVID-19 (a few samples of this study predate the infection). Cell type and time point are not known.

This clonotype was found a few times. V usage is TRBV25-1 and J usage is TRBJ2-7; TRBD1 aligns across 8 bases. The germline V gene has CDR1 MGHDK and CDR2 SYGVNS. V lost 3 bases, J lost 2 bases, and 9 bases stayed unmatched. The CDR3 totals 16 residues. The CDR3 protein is CASSESGGSITYEQYF. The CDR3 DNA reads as TGTGCCAGCAGTGAGTCAGGGGGCTCAATCACCTACGAGCAGTACTTC.

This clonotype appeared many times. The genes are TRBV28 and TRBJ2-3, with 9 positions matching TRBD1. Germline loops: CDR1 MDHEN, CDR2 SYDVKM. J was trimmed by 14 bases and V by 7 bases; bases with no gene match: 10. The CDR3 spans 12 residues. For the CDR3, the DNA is TGTGCCAGCAACTCCCGACAGGGGGGGTTGTATTTT. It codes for CASNSRQGGLYF.

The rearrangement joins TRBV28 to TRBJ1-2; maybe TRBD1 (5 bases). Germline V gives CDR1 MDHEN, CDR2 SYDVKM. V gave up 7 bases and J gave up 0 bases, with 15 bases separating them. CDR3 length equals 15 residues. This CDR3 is CASTSGAPPNYGYTF. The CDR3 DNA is TGTGCCAGCACCTCCGGGGCACCCCCTAACTATGGCTACACCTTC.

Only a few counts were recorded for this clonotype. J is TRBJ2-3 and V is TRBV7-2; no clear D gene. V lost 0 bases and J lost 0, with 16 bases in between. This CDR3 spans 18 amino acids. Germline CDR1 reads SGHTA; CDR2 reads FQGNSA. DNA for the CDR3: TGTGCCAGCAGCTTAGCGAAAACGGCGGATCCGAGCACAGATACGCAGTATTTT. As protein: CASSLAKTADPSTDTQYF.

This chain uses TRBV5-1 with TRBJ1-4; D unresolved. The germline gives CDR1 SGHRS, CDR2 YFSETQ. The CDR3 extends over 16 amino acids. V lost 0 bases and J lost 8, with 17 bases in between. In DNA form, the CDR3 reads TGCGCCAGCAGCTTGGGGGGTTCATTCCCGAGCGAAAAACTGTTTTTT. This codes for CASSLGGSFPSEKLFF.

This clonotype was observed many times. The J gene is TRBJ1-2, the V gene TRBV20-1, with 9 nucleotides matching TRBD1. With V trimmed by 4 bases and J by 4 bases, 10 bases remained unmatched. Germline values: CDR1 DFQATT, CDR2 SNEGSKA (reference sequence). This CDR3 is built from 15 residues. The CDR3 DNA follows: TGCAGTGCTAAGACGGGGACAGGGAGGTTCTATGGCTACACCTTC. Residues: CSAKTGTGRFYGYTF.

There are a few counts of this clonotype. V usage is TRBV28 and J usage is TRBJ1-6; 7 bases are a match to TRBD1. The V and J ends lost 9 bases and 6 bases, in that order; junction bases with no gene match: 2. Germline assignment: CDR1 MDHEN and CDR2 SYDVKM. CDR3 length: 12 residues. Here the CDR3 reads CARGTVNSPLHF. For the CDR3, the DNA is TGTGCCAGAGGGACAGTTAATTCACCCCTCCACTTT.

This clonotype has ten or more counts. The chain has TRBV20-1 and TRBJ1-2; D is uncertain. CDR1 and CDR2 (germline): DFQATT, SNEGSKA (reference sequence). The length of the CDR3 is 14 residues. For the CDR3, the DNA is TGCCAGATCGGGGTGGAATTGCGCGTCTATGGCTACACCTTC. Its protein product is CQIGVELRVYGYTF.

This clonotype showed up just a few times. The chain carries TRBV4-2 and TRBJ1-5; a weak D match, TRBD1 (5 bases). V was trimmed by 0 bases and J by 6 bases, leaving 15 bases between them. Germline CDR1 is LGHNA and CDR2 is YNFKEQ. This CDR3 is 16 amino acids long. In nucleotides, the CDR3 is TGTGCCAGCAGCCAAGAGGGTTCAGGGACGATTCAGCCCCAGCATTTT. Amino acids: CASSQEGSGTIQPQHF.

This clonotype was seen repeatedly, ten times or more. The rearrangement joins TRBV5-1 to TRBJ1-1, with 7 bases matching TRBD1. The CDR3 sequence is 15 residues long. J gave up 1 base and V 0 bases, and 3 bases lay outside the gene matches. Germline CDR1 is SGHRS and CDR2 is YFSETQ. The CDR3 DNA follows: TGCGCCAGCAGCTTGGACTCAGGGGGGAACACTGAAGCTTTCTTT. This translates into CASSLDSGGNTEAFF.